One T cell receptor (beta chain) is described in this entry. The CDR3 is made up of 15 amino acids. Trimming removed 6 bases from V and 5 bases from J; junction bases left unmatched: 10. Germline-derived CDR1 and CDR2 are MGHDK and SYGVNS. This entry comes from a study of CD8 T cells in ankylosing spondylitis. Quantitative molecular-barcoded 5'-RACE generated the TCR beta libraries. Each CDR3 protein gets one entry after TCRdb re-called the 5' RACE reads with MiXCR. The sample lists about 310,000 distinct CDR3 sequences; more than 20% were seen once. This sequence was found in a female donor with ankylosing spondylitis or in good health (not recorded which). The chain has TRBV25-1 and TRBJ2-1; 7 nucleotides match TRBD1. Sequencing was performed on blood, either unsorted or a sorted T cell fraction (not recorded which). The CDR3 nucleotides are TGTGCCAGCAGCGAGACGGGACAGAAAAACAATGAGCAGTTCTTC. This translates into CASSETGQKNNEQFF.